This TCR beta chain derives from a study of T cell responses to AZD1222 COVID-19 vaccine. Libraries were prepared by immunoSEQ multiplex PCR; TCRdb keeps only in-frame clonotypes and omits some of them. The repertoire includes under 150,000 clones, roughly 87% of them detected once, and under 6% sits in the top ten. Looked up from germline, CDR1 is KGHSH and CDR2 is LQKENI. The CDR3 consists of 16 residues. Trimming removed 5 bases at V and 0 bases at J, with 14 bases between. This sample comprised peripheral blood, obtained 28 days after the second AZD1222 dose. This TCR was sampled from an adult who received the AZD1222 COVID-19 vaccine. The rearrangement links TRBV18 to TRBJ1-5; maybe TRBD1 (5 bases). CDR3 sequence (DNA): TGTGCCAGCTCATCGACTGGGACGGATAGCAATCAGCCCCAGCATTTT. Translation gives CASSSTGTDSNQPQHF.